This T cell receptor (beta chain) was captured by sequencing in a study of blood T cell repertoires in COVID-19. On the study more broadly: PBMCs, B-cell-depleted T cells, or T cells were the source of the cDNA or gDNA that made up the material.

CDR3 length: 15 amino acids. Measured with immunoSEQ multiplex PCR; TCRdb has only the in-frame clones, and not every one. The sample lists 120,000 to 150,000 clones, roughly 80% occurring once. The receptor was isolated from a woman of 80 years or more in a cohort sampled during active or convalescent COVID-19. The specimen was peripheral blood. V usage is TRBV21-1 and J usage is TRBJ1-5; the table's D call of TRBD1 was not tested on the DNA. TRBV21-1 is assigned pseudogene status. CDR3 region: CASSITGFSNQPQHF. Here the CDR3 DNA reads TGTGCCAGCAGCATAACAGGGTTTAGCAATCAGCCCCAGCATTTT.